One and the same sample provided the 3 T cell receptor beta chains below, sequenced in a study of beta chain features in type 1 diabetes. Overall study results and limits: The study found moderately but significantly shorter TCRB CDR3s in all four CD4+ subsets of Type 1 diabetes patients.

Sequencing targeted expressed TCRB transcripts, as all isolated RNA had been reverse transcribed. The assay was immunoSEQ multiplex PCR, and TCRdb's table has in-frame clones only and misses some. The sample consists of 250,000 to 300,000 clones, roughly an eighth of them appearing once. Their recognized antigens are unknown. Sequenced: naive CD4+ T cells from blood. The receptors derive from a man aged 30 to 45 with type 1 diabetes.

This chain connects TRBV27 to TRBJ2-7; D gene ambiguous. This CDR3 is 15 amino acids long. Germline loops: CDR1 MNHEY, CDR2 SMNVEV (reference sequence). Deletions cut 5 bases from V and 0 bases from J, with 14 bases between. The CDR3 coding sequence is TGTGCCAGCAGTCGGAGCGCCTCTAGCTCCTACGAGCAGTACTTC. Its translation: CASSRSASSSYEQYF.

The rearrangement joins TRBV28 to TRBJ2-7; 10 bases fit TRBD1. Germline assignment: CDR1 MDHEN and CDR2 SYDVKM. Germline trimming cut 9 bases from V and 3 bases from J; bases unmatched to any gene: 11. There are 15 residues in the CDR3. The DNA for the CDR3 is TGTGCCAGTTGCGTCCCGGGACAGGGGCTCTACGAGCAGTACTTC. It specifies CASCVPGQGLYEQYF.

V and J are TRBV4-1 and TRBJ1-1; TRBD1 agrees at 8 bases. J lost 3 bases, V lost 4 bases, and 7 bases had no gene match. The CDR3 consists of 15 residues. Germline V gene data show CDR1 as MGHRA and CDR2 as YSYEKL. The chain's CDR3 is CASSLWTGRDTEAFF. For the CDR3, the DNA is TGCGCCAGCAGCCTGTGGACAGGGAGGGACACTGAAGCTTTCTTT.